This T cell receptor beta chain came from a study of PD-L1 blockade in urothelial cancer. Study at large: Blood analysis occurred 3 weeks (second dose) and 6 weeks after treatment start.

V was pared by 11 bases and J by 8 bases, with 17 bases of the junction left unmatched. The CDR3 extends over 15 amino acids. Germline V gene sequence: CDR1 LNHDA, CDR2 SQIVND (reference sequence). As for time point: pretreatment peripheral blood. Profiling relied on immunoSEQ multiplex PCR, and the TCRdb table lists in-frame clones only, not all of them. The sample has around 100,000 clones; nearly 90% are singletons. The chain carries TRBV19 and TRBJ2-1, with 8 bases fitting TRBD2. The sample in question was PBMCs, obtained around atezolizumab (anti-PD-L1) treatment. The origin of this receptor is a man in his 60s with urothelial cancer. The CDR3 nucleotides are TGTGCCTCTACAGGTAGACTAGCGTATTTCGATGAGCAGTTCTTC. It specifies CASTGRLAYFDEQFF.